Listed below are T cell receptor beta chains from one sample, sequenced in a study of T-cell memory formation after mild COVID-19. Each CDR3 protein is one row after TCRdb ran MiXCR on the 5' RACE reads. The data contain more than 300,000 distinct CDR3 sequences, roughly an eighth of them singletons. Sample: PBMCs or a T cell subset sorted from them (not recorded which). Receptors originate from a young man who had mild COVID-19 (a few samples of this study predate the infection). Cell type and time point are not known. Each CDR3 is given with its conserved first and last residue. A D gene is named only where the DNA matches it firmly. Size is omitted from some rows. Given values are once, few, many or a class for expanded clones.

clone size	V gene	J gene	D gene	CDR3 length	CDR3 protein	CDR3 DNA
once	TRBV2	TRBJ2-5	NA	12	CASSEFPPTQYF	TGTGCCAGCAGTGAATTCCCCCCGACCCAGTACTTC
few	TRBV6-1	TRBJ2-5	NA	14	CAGRGVEGGETQYF	TGTGCCGGACGAGGGGTCGAGGGTGGGGAGACCCAGTACTTC
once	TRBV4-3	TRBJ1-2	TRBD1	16	CASSQDATGGTYGYTF	TGCGCCAGCAGCCAAGATGCAACAGGGGGGACCTATGGCTACACCTTC
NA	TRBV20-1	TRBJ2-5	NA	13	CSARKGVVETQYF	TGCAGTGCTAGGAAGGGGGTGGTAGAGACCCAGTACTTC
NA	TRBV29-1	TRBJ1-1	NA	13	CSVMTGQNTEAFF	TGCAGCGTTATGACAGGACAGAACACTGAAGCTTTCTTT
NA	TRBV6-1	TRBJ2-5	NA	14	CASSQVRLSETQYF	TGTGCCAGCAGCCAAGTCCGCCTATCGGAGACCCAGTACTTC
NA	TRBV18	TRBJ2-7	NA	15	CASSPRSGTKNEQYF	TGTGCCAGCTCACCACGATCGGGCACGAAAAACGAGCAGTACTTC
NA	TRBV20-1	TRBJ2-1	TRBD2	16	CSARPLLAGADNEQFF	TGCAGTGCTAGACCTCTTCTAGCGGGGGCCGACAATGAGCAGTTCTTC
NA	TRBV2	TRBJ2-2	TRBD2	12	CASSGLAEALFF	TGTGCCAGCAGTGGCCTAGCGGAAGCGCTGTTTTTT
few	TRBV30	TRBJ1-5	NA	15	CAWSRDRGVGQPQHF	TGTGCCTGGTCCCGGGACCGGGGCGTTGGGCAGCCCCAGCATTTT
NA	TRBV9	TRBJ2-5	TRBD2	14	CASSDRTRGETQYF	TGTGCCAGCAGCGACCGGACTAGAGGAGAGACCCAGTACTTC
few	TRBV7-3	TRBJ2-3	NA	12	CASSQYSDTQYF	TGTGCCAGCAGCCAATACTCAGATACGCAGTATTTT
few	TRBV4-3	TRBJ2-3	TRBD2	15	CASSQDHLAGGTQYF	TGCGCCAGCAGCCAAGATCACCTAGCGGGGGGTACGCAGTATTTT
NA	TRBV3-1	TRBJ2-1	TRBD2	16	CASSQNGASGVNEQFF	TGTGCCAGCAGCCAAAATGGGGCTAGCGGGGTCAATGAGCAGTTCTTC
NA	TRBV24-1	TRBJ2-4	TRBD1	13	CATSEGGSDIQYF	TGTGCCACCAGTGAAGGGGGCTCGGACATTCAGTACTTC
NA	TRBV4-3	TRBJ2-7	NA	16	CASSVEVGSLGGEQYF	TGCGCCAGCAGCGTAGAGGTCGGATCGCTGGGCGGCGAGCAGTACTTC
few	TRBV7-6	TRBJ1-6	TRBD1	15	CASSFSQGGNSPLHF	TGTGCCAGCAGCTTTAGTCAGGGGGGAAATTCACCCCTCCACTTT
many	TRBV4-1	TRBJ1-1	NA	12	CASSQVAGRAFF	TGCGCCAGCAGCCAAGTGGCAGGGAGGGCTTTCTTT
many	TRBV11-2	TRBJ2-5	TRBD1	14	CASSFPQGQETQYF	TGTGCCAGCAGCTTCCCACAGGGGCAAGAGACCCAGTACTTC
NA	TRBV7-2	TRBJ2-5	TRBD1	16	CASSLVSDRAGETQYF	TGTGCCAGCAGCTTAGTCTCCGACAGGGCCGGGGAGACCCAGTACTTC
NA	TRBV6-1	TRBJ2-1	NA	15	CASSHQGKSVNDQFF	TGTGCCAGCAGTCACCAGGGAAAATCGGTCAATGATCAGTTCTTC
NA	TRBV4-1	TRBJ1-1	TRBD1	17	CASSQFAGQGPNTEAFF	TGCGCCAGCAGCCAATTTGCGGGACAGGGGCCGAACACTGAAGCTTTCTTT
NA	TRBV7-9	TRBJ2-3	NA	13	CATQAGPTDTQYF	TGTGCCACCCAGGCAGGGCCCACAGATACGCAGTATTTT
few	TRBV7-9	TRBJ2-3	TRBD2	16	CASSGPPGLDSDTQYF	TGTGCCAGCAGCGGACCACCGGGACTAGATTCAGATACGCAGTATTTT
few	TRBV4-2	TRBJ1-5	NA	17	CASSQNLQVPSDQPQHF	TGTGCCAGCAGCCAAAACTTACAGGTGCCTTCGGATCAGCCCCAGCATTTT
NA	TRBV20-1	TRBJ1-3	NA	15	CSARGGRDLGNTIYF	TGCAGTGCTAGAGGGGGAAGGGATCTAGGAAACACCATATATTTT
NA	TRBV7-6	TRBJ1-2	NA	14	CASSDVLAQGGYTF	TGTGCCAGCAGCGACGTCCTAGCCCAAGGCGGCTACACCTTC
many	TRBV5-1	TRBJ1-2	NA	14	CASSLDRENYGYTF	TGCGCCAGCAGCTTGGACAGGGAGAACTATGGCTACACCTTC
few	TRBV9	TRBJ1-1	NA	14	CASSVDGGNTEAFF	TGTGCCAGCAGCGTAGACGGGGGGAACACTGAAGCTTTCTTT
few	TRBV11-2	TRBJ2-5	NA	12	CATRMVGETQYF	TGTGCCACCCGAATGGTCGGAGAGACCCAGTACTTC
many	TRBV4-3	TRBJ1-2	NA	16	CASSRTGFSGVGGYTF	TGCGCCAGCAGCCGCACAGGGTTTTCGGGTGTGGGTGGCTACACCTTC
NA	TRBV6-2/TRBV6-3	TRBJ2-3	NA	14	CASSYGRVGDTQYF	TGTGCCAGCAGTTACGGGCGGGTTGGAGATACGCAGTATTTT
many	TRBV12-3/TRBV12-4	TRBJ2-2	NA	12	CASSLFTGELFF	TGTGCCAGCAGTTTATTCACCGGGGAGCTGTTTTTT
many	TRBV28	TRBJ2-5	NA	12	CASSFRGETQYF	TGTGCCAGCAGTTTTCGGGGGGAGACCCAGTACTTC
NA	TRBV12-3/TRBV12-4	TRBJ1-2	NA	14	CASSFPGSNYGYTF	TGTGCCAGCAGTTTCCCAGGGAGTAACTATGGCTACACCTTC
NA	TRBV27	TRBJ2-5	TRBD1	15	CASGPLGQGGETQYF	TGTGCCAGCGGGCCCTTGGGACAGGGAGGGGAGACCCAGTACTTC
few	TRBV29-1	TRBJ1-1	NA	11	CSVDRNTEAFF	TGCAGCGTTGACAGGAACACTGAAGCTTTCTTT
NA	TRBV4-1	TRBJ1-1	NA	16	CASSQEGQGLNTEAFF	TGCGCCAGCAGCCAGGAGGGGCAAGGTTTGAACACTGAAGCTTTCTTT
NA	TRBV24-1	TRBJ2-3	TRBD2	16	CATGGRTSGGADTQYF	TGTGCCACCGGAGGCCGGACTAGCGGGGGGGCAGATACGCAGTATTTT
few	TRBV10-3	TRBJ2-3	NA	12	CAISEEADTQYF	TGTGCCATCAGTGAGGAAGCAGATACGCAGTATTTT
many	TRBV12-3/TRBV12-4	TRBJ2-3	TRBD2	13	CASSLGRADTQYF	TGTGCCAGCAGCTTAGGGAGGGCGGATACGCAGTATTTT
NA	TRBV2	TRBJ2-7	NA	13	CASSDREAPEQYF	TGTGCCAGCAGTGACAGAGAAGCCCCCGAGCAGTACTTC
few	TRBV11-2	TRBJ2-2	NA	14	CASSFMGYPGELFF	TGTGCCAGCAGCTTCATGGGGTATCCCGGGGAGCTGTTTTTT
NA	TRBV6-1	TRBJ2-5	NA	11	CASSTAATQYF	TGTGCCAGCAGTACAGCCGCCACCCAGTACTTC
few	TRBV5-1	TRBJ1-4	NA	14	CASSMSGTDEKLFF	TGCGCCAGCAGCATGTCCGGGACGGATGAAAAACTGTTTTTT
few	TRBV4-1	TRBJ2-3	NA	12	CASSRGEDTQYF	TGCGCCAGCAGCCGAGGGGAAGATACGCAGTATTTT
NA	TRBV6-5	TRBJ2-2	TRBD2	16	CASSERGGLGTGELFF	TGTGCCAGCAGTGAGCGGGGGGGCCTAGGAACCGGGGAGCTGTTTTTT
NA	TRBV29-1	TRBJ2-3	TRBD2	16	CSVEEGFAGGTDTQYF	TGCAGCGTTGAAGAGGGCTTTGCGGGGGGGACAGATACGCAGTATTTT